This T cell receptor beta chain was sequenced for a study of T cells in Graves' hyperthyroidism and ophthalmopathy. This clonotype turned up a few times. Amplified TCR beta CDR3 regions derived from RNA transcripts. Using the HTBI primer set, a first-round RT-PCR was run on the TCR CDR3. One entry per CDR3 protein results from TCRdb running MiXCR on the multiplex PCR reads. This sample has some 370,000 distinct CDR3 sequences; over 13% occur once, and the top ten carry 25% to 30%. Germline loops: CDR1 SEHNR, CDR2 FQNEAQ (reference sequence). Trimming took off 8 bases at V and 4 bases at J, with 14 bases between the two ends. CDR3 length: 13 residues.

The TCR sequence derives from a man aged 45 to 65 with Graves' ophthalmopathy. V and J are TRBV7-9 and TRBJ1-2; maybe TRBD1 (6 bases). The sample was blood. The CDR3 protein is CASGTTGFYGYTF. CDR3 sequence (DNA): TGTGCCAGCGGCACTACAGGGTTCTATGGCTACACCTTC.